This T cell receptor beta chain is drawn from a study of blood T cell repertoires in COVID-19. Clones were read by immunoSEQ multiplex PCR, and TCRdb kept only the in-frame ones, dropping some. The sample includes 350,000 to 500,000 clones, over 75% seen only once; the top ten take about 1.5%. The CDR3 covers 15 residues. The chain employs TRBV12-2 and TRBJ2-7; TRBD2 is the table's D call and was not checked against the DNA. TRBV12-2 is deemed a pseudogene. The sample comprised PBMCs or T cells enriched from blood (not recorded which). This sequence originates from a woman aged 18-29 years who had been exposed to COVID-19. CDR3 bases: TGTGCAAGTCGCTCCGCTAGCCCTCTCTCCTACGAGCAGTACTTC. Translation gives CASRSASPLSYEQYF.